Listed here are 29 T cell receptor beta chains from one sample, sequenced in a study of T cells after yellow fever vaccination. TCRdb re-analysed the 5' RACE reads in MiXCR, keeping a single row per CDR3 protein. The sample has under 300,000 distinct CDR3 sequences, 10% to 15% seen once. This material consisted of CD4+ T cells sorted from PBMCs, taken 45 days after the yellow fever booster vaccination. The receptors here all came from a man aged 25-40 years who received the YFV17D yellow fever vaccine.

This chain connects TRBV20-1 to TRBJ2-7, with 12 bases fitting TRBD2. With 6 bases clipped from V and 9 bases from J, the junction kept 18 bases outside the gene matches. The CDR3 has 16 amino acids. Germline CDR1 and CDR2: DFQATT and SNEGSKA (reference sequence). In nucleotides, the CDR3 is TGCAGTGCGTCACCCACCCGCCTAGCGGGAGGGCAAGTGCAGTACTTC. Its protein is CSASPTRLAGGQVQYF.

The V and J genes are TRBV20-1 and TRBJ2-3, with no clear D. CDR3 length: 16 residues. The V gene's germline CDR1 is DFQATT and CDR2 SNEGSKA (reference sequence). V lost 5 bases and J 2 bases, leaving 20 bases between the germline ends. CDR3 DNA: TGCAGTGCTCCCCACCGACTCGTAGGGTCCACAGATACGCAGTATTTT. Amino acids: CSAPHRLVGSTDTQYF.

The CDR3 region is CATSRRGTGELFF. CDR3 nucleotide sequence: TGTGCCACCAGCAGAAGGGGGACGGGGGAGCTGTTTTTT. The chain is built from TRBV15 and TRBJ2-2; the D gene is possibly TRBD1 (6 bases). The CDR3 extends over 13 amino acids. The V gene's germline CDR1 is LNHNV and CDR2 YYDKDF (reference sequence). The germline V and J ends were trimmed by 2 bases and 8 bases, with 9 bases remaining between them.

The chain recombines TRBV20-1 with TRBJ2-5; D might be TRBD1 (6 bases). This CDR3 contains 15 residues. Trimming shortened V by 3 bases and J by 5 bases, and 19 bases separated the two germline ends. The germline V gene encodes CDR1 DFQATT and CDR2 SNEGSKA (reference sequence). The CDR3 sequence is CSARAPAQGRETQYF. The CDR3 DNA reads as TGCAGTGCTAGGGCTCCGGCGCAGGGGCGGGAGACCCAGTACTTC.

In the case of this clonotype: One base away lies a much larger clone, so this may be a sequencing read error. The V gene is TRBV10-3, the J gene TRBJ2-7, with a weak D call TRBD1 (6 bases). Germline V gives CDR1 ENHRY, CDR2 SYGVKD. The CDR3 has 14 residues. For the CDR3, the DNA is TGTGCCATCAGTGGAGCAGGGGCCGGGGACGAGCTGTACTTC. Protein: CAISGAGAGDELYF.

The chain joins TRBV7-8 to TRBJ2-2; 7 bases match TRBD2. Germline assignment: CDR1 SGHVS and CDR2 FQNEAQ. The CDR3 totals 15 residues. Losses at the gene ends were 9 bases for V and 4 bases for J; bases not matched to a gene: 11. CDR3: CASRIGSGGTGELFF. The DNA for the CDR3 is TGTGCCAGTCGGATCGGGTCGGGGGGCACCGGGGAGCTGTTTTTT.

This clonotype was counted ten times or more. The CDR3 DNA sequence: TGCAGTGCTAGCCCCTTAATAAATAGCGGGACTAGCTCCTACGAGCAGTACTTC. This encodes CSASPLINSGTSSYEQYF. The chain is built from TRBV20-1 and TRBJ2-7; 8 positions match TRBD2. This CDR3 is 18 amino acids long. Per germline, CDR1 DFQATT and CDR2 SNEGSKA (reference sequence). V shed 3 bases, J shed 0 bases, and the junction held 16 bases outside the gene matches.

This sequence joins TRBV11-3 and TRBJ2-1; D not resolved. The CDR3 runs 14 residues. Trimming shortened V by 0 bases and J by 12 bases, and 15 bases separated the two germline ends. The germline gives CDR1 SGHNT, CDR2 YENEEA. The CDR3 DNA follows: TGTGCCAGCAGCTTAGATGGGAATAGAGGCGGGCAGTTCTTC. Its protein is CASSLDGNRGGQFF. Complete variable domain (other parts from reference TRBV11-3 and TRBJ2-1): EAGVVQSPRYKIIEKKQPVAFWCNPISGHNTLYWYLQNLGQGPELLIRYENEEAVDDSQLPKDRFSAERLKGVDSTLKIQPAELGDSAVYLCASSLDGNRGGQFFGPGTRLTVL.

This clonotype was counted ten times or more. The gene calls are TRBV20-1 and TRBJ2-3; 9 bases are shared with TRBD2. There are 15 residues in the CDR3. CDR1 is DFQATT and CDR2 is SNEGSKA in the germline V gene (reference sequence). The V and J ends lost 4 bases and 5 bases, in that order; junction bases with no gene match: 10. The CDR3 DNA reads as TGCAGTGCTAACAGCGTGGCTAGCGGGAAAGATACGCAGTATTTT. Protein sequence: CSANSVASGKDTQYF.

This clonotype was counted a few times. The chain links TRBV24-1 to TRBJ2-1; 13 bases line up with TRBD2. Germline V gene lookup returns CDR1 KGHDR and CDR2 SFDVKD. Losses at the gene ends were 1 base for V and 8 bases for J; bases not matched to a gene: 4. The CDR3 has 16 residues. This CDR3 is CATSDFTSGRGDEQFF. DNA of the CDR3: TGTGCCACCAGTGATTTTACTAGCGGGAGGGGCGATGAGCAGTTCTTC.

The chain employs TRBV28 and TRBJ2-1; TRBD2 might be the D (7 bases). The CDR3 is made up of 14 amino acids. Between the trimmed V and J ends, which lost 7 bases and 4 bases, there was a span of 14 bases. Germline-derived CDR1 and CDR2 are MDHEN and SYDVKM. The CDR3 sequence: CASNSGGNYNEQFF. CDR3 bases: TGTGCCAGCAATTCGGGGGGCAATTACAATGAGCAGTTCTTC. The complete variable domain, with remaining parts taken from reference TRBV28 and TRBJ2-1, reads DVKVTQSSRYLVKRTGEKVFLECVQDMDHENMFWYRQDPGLGLRLIYFSYDVKMKEKGDIPEGYSVSREKKERFSLILESASTNQTSMYLCASNSGGNYNEQFFGPGTRLTVL.

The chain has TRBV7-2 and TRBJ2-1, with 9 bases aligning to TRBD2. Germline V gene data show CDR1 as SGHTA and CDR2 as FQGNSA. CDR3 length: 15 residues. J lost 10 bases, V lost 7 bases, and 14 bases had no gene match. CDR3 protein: CASTNPGGRAKEQFF. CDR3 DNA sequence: TGTGCCAGCACTAACCCAGGCGGGAGGGCTAAAGAGCAGTTCTTC. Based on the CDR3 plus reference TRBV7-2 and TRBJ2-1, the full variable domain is GAGVSQSPSNKVTEKGKDVELRCDPISGHTALYWYRQSLGQGLEFLIYFQGNSAPDKSGLPSDRFSAERTGGSVSTLTIQRTQQEDSAVYLCASTNPGGRAKEQFFGPGTRLTVL.

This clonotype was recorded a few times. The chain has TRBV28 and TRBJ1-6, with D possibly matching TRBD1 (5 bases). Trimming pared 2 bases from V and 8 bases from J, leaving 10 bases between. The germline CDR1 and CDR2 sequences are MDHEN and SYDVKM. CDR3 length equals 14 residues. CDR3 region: CASSLPGNYSPLHF. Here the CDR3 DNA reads TGTGCCAGCAGTTTACCAGGGAACTATTCACCCCTCCACTTT.

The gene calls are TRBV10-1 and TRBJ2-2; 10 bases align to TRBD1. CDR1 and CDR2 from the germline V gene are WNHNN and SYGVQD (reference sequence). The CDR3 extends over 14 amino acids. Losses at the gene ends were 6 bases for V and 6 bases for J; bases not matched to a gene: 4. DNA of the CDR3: TGCGCCAGCAGAGACAGGGGGCGGGCCGGGGAGCTGTTTTTT. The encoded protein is CASRDRGRAGELFF.

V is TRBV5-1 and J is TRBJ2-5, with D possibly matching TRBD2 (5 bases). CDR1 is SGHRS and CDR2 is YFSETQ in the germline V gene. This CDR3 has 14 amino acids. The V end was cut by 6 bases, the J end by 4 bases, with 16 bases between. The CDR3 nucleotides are TGCGCCAGCACCTCCGCCGGGATGGGAGAGACCCAGTACTTC. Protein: CASTSAGMGETQYF.

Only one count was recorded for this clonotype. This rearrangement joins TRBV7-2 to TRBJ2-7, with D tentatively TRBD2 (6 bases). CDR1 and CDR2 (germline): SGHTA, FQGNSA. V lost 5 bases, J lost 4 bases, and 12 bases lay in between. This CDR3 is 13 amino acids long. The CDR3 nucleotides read TGTGCCAGCAGCGCTTCGGCGGGGTACGAGCAGTACTTC. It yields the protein CASSASAGYEQYF.

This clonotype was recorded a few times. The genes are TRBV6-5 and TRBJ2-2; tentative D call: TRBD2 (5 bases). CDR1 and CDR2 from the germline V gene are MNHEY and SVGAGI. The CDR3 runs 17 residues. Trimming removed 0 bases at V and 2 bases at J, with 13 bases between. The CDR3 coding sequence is TGTGCCAGCAGTTACTCGACTCGGGGAGTCAACACCGGGGAGCTGTTTTTT. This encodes CASSYSTRGVNTGELFF.

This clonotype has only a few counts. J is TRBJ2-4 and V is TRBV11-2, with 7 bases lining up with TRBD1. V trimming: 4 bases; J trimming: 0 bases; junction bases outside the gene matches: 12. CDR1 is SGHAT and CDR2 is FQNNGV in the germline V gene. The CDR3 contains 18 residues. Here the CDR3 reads CASSSGQVLQLAKNIQYF. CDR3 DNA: TGTGCCAGCAGCTCCGGACAGGTCCTCCAACTAGCCAAAAACATTCAGTACTTC.

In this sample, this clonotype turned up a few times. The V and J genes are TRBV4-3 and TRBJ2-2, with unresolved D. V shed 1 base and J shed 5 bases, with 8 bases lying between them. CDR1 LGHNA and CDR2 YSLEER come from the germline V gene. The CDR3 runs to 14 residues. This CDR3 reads CASSQVTETGELFF. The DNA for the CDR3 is TGCGCCAGCAGCCAAGTTACAGAAACCGGGGAGCTGTTTTTT.

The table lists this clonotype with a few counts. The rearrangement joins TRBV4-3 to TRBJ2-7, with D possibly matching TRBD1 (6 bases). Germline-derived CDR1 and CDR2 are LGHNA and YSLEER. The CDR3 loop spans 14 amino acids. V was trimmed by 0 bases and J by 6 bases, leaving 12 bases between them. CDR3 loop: CASSQDQNRVEQYF. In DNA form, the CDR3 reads TGCGCCAGCAGCCAAGATCAGAACAGGGTCGAGCAGTACTTC.

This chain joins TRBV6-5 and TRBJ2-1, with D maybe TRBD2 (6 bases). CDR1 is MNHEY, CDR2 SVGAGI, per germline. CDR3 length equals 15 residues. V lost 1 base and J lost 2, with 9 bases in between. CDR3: CASSYLAAPYNEQFF. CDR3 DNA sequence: TGTGCCAGCAGTTACTTAGCGGCACCCTACAATGAGCAGTTCTTC.

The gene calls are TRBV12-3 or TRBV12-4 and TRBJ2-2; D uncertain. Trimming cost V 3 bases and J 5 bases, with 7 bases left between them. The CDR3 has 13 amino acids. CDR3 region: CASSLSVTGELFF. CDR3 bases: TGTGCCAGCAGTTTGTCAGTAACCGGGGAGCTGTTTTTT.

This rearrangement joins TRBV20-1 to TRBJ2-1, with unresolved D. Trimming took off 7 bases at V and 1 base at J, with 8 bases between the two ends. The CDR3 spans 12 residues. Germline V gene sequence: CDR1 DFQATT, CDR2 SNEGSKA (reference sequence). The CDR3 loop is CSGEESYNEQFF. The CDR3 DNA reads TGCAGTGGGGAAGAATCCTACAATGAGCAGTTCTTC.

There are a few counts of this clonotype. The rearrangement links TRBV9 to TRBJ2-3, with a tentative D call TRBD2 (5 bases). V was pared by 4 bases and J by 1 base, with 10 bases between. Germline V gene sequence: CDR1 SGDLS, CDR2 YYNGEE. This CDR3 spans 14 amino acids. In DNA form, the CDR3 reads TGTGCCAGCAGCACCCCCGGGGGCACAGATACGCAGTATTTT. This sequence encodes CASSTPGGTDTQYF.

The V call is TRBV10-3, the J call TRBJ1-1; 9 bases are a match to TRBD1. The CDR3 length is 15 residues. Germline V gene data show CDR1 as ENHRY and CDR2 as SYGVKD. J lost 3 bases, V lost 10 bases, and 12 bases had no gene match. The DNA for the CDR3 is TGTGCCACCGCCCCCGACGACAGGGGGTACACTGAAGCTTTCTTT. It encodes CATAPDDRGYTEAFF.

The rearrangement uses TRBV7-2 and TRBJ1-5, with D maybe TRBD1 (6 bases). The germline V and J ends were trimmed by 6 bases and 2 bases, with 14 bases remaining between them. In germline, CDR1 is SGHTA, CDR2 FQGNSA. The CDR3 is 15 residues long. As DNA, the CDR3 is TGTGCCAGCAGTCTCGGGGGGCACGGCAATCAGCCCCAGCATTTT. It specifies CASSLGGHGNQPQHF.

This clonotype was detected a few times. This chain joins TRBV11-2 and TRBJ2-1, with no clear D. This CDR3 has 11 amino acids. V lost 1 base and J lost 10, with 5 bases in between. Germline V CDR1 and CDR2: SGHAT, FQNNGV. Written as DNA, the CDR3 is TGTGCCAGCAGCTTAGGGGCGGAGCAGTTCTTC. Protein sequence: CASSLGAEQFF.

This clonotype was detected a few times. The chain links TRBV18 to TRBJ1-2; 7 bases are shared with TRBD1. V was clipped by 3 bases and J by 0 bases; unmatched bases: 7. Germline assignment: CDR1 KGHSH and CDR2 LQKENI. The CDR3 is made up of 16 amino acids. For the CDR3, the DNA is TGTGCCAGCTCACCGGGACAGACCTCTGCTAACTATGGCTACACCTTC. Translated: CASSPGQTSANYGYTF.

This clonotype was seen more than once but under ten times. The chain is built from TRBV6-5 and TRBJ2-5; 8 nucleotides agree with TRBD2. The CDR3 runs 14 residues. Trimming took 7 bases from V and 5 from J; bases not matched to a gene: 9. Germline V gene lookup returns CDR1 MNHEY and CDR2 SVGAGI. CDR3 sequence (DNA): TGTGCCAGCACTTCAGCGGGAGTCCGGGAGACCCAGTACTTC. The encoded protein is CASTSAGVRETQYF.